This record concerns one T cell receptor beta chain sequence. Its antigen is unknown. The sample is drawn from a study of T cell responses to AZD1222 COVID-19 vaccine. Data came from immunoSEQ multiplex PCR; TCRdb stores just in-frame clones and leaves some out. The sample shows roughly 140,000 clones, about 91% of them seen only once. Whole-study findings and limits: The breadth and depth of Spike-specific TCRs increased once two AZD1222 doses had been given.

The trim removed 4 bases at V and 2 bases at J, leaving 9 bases unmatched. This CDR3 has 16 residues. The germline CDR1 and CDR2 sequences are SQVTM and ANQGSEA. The clonotype was recovered from an adult in good health. This chain joins TRBV29-1 and TRBJ2-3; 10 bases align to TRBD1. The specimen comprised peripheral blood, sampled on day 0 of AZD1222 vaccination. The CDR3, as DNA: TGCAGCGTTGGGCGGGGACAGGGGAGGTACACAGATACGCAGTATTTT. Translating gives CSVGRGQGRYTDTQYF.